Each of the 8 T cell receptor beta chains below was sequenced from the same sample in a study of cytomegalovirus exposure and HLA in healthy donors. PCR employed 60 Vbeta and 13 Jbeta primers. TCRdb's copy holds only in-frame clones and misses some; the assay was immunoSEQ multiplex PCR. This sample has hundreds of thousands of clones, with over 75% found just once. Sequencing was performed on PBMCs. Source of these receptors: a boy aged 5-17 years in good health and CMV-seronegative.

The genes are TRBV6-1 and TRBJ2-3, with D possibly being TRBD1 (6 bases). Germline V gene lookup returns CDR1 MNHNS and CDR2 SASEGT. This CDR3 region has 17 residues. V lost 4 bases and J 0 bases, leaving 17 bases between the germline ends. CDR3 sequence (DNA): TGTGCCAGCAGTGGCCGAACACAGGGCTCTAGCACAGATACGCAGTATTTT. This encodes CASSGRTQGSSTDTQYF.

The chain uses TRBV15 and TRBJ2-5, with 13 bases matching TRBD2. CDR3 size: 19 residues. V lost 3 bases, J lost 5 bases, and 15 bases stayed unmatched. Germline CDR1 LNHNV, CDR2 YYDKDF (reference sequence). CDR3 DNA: TGTGCCACCAGCAGTTGGACTAGCGGGAGACTCCCCAGCGGGGAGACCCAGTACTTC. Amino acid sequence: CATSSWTSGRLPSGETQYF.

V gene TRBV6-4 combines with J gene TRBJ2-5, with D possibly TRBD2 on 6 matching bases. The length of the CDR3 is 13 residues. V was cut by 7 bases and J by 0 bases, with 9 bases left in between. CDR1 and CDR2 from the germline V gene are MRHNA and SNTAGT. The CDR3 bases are TGTGCCAGCACTAGGGACTACCAAGAGACCCAGTACTTC. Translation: CASTRDYQETQYF.

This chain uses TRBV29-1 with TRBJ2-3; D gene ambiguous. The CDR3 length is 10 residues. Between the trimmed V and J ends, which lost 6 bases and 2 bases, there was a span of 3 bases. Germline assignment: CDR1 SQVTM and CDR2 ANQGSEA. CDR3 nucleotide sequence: TGCAGCGTCCACACAGATACGCAGTATTTT. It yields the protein CSVHTDTQYF.

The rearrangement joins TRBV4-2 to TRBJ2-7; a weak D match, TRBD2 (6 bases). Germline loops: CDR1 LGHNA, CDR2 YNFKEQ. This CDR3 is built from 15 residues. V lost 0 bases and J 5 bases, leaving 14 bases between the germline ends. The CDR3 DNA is TGTGCCAGCAGCCAAGATCAGGTACTAGCCCACGAGCAGTACTTC. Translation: CASSQDQVLAHEQYF.

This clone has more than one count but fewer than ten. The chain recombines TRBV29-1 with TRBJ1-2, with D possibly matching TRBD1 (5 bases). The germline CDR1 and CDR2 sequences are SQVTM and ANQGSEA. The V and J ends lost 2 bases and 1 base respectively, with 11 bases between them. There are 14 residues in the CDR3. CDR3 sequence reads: CSVELTALNYGYTF. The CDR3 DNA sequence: TGCAGCGTTGAACTGACAGCTCTTAACTATGGCTACACCTTC.

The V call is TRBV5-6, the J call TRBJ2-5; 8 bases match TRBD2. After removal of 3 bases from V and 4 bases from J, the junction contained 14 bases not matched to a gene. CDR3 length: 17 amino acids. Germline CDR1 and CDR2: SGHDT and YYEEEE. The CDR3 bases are TGTGCCAGCAGCTCGGGACTAGTCATATCCCCGGGAGAGACCCAGTACTTC. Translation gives CASSSGLVISPGETQYF.

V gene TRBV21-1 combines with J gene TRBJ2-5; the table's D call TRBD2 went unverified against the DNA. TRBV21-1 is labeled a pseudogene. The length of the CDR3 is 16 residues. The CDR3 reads CASTGFKRGGQETQYF. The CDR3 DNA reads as TGTGCCAGCACGGGATTCAAGCGGGGGGGCCAAGAGACCCAGTACTTC.